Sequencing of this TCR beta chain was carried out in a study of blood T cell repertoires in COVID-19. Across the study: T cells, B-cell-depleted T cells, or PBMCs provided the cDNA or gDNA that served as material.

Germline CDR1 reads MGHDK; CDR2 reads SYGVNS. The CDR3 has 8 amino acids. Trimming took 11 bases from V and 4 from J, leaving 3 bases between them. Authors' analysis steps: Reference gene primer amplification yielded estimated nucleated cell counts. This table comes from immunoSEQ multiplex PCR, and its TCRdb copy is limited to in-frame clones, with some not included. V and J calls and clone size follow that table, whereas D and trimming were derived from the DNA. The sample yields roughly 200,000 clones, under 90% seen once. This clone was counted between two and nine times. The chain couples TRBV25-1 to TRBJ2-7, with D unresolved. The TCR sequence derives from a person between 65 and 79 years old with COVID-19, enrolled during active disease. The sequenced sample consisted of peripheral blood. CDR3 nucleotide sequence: TGTGCCCCATACGAGCAGTACTTC. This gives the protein CAPYEQYF.